This T cell receptor (beta chain) was identified during a study of T cell responses to AZD1222 COVID-19 vaccine. Study-wide results and limits: White British people made up most donors, females outnumbered males, and clonal diversity was possibly underestimated.

Germline V gives CDR1 KGHSH, CDR2 LQKENI. Trimming took 5 bases from V and 4 from J, leaving 17 bases between them. This CDR3 has 15 amino acids. Turning to this clone: What it recognizes is unknown.

Assay used: immunoSEQ multiplex PCR; TCRdb lists only in-frame clones, some missing. There are approximately 120,000 clones in the sample; roughly 87% occur only once, and 4% to 6% lies in the top ten. The chain has TRBV18 and TRBJ1-1, with unresolved D. The TCR sequence derives from an adult in good health. The source material was peripheral blood, sampled on day 0 of AZD1222 vaccination. CDR3 nucleotides: TGTGCCAGCTCAAGACCGGGTGACCTGGCCACTGAAGCTTTCTTT. The encoded protein is CASSRPGDLATEAFF. Full variable domain (rest looked up from reference TRBV18 and TRBJ1-1): NAGVMQNPRHLVRRRGQEARLRCSPMKGHSHVYWYRQLPEEGLKFMVYLQKENIIDESGMPKERFSAEFPKEGPSILRIQQVVRGDSAAYFCASSRPGDLATEAFFGQGTRLTVV.